The entry below describes one TCR beta chain. The data stem from a study of blood T cell repertoires in COVID-19. Profiled with immunoSEQ multiplex PCR; TCRdb holds only in-frame clones, not every one. This sample has 150,000 or so clones, with roughly 80% found just once. This CDR3 is 13 amino acids long. Trimming took off 1 base at V and 4 bases at J, with 8 bases between the two ends. Germline loops: CDR1 SGHVS, CDR2 FNYEAQ. The rearrangement joins TRBV7-6 to TRBJ2-7; D unresolved. The source of this sequence is a woman aged 50 to 60 who had recovered from COVID-19. Sequencing used PBMCs or T cells enriched from blood (not recorded which). CDR3 nucleotide sequence: TGTGCCAGCAGCTTAGAACAACAGTACGAGCAGTACTTC. Its translation: CASSLEQQYEQYF.